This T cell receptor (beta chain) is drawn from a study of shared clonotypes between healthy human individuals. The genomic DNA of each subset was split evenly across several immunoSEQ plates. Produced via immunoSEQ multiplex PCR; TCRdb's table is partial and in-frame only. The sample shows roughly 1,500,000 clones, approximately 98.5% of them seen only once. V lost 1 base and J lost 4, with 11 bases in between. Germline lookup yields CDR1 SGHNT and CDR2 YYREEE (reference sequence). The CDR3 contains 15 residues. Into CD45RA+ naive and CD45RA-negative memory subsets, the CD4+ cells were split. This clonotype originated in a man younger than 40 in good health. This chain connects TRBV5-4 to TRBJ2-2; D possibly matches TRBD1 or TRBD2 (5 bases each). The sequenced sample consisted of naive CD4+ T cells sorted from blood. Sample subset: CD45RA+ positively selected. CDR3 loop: CASSLRDVSTGELFF. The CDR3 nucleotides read TGTGCCAGCAGCTTGAGGGACGTGAGCACCGGGGAGCTGTTTTTT.